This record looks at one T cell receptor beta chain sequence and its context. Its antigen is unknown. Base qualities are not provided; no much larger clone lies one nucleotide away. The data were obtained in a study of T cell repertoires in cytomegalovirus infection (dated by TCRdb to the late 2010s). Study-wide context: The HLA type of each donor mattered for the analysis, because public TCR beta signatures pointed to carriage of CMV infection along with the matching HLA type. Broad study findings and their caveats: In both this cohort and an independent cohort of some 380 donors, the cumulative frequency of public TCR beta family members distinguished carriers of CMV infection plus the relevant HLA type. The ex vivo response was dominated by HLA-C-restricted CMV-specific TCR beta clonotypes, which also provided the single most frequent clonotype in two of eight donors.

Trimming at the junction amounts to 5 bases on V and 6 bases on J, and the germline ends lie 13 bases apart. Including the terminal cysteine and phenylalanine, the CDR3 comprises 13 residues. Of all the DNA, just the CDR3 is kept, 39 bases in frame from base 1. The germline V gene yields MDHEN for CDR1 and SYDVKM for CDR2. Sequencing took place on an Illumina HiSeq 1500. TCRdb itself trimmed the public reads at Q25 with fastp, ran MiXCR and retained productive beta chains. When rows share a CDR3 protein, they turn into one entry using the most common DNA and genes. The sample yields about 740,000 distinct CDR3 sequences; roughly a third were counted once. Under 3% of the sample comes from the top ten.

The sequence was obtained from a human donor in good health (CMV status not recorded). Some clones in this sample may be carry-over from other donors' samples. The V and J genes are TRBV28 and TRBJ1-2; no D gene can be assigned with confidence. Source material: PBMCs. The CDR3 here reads CASSEPIPHGYTF. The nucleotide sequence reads TGTGCCAGCAGTGAACCTATCCCCCATGGCTACACCTTC.